This TCR beta chain was obtained from a study of T cell changes during pregnancy in multiple sclerosis. Libraries were prepared by immunoSEQ multiplex PCR; TCRdb keeps only in-frame clonotypes and omits some of them. The sample lists some 80,000 clones, roughly 95% seen once, with more than 0.95% in the top ten. Germline loops: CDR1 MDHEN, CDR2 SYDVKM. The CDR3 runs to 13 residues. Deletions cut 3 bases from V and 11 bases from J, with 14 bases between. The sequencing used peripheral blood, collected in the second trimester of pregnancy. The receptor's source is a female donor with multiple sclerosis, enrolled in a pregnancy study. This sequence joins TRBV28 and TRBJ1-5, with D unresolved. CDR3 sequence: CASSLEVPVAQHF. Here the CDR3 DNA reads TGTGCCAGCAGTTTGGAGGTGCCCGTGGCCCAGCATTTT.